Each of the 28 T cell receptor beta chains below was sequenced from the same sample in a study of blood T cell repertoires in COVID-19. TCRdb's copy holds only in-frame clones and misses some; the assay was immunoSEQ multiplex PCR. The sample includes over 40,000 clones, roughly 83% of them seen just once. Sequencing was performed on peripheral blood. These TCRs come from an older woman with acute or convalescent COVID-19.

This clone was seen more than once but under ten times. The V call is TRBV14, the J call TRBJ2-1; TRBD2 agrees at 11 bases. The V and J ends lost 2 bases and 6 bases, in that order; junction bases with no gene match: 9. The CDR3 is 17 amino acids. Germline V gene lookup returns CDR1 SGHDN and CDR2 FVKESK. The DNA of the CDR3 is TGTGCCAGCAGCCAACGATACCTAGCGGGAGGTGGCAATGAGCAGTTCTTC. Translation gives CASSQRYLAGGGNEQFF.

The chain has TRBV9 and TRBJ2-7, with 7 bases aligning to TRBD1. CDR1 is SGDLS and CDR2 is YYNGEE in the germline V gene. This CDR3 contains 14 residues. V lost 3 bases, J lost 0 bases, and 3 bases stayed unmatched. The CDR3 loop reads CASSEWDSSYEQYF. The CDR3 DNA follows: TGTGCCAGCAGCGAATGGGACAGCTCCTACGAGCAGTACTTC.

The chain links TRBV5-1 to TRBJ2-5; 14 bases agree with TRBD2. Germline loops: CDR1 SGHRS, CDR2 YFSETQ. CDR3 length equals 17 residues. V shed 4 bases and J 5 bases; nucleotides not matched to a gene: 10. The CDR3 loop is CASSAGLAGDVTETQYF. DNA for the CDR3: TGCGCCAGCAGCGCGGGACTAGCGGGAGATGTTACGGAGACCCAGTACTTC.

The chain joins TRBV7-9 to TRBJ2-3; D is possibly TRBD2 (5 bases). The CDR3 contains 14 residues. CDR1 and CDR2 (germline): SEHNR, FQNEAQ (reference sequence). Trimming took 2 bases from V and 2 from J, leaving 8 bases between them. The chain's CDR3 is CASSLLAVTDTQYF. The CDR3 coding sequence is TGTGCCAGCAGCTTACTAGCCGTCACAGATACGCAGTATTTT.

J is TRBJ1-6 and V is TRBV27; D unclear. The germline CDR1 and CDR2 sequences are MNHEY and SMNVEV (reference sequence). CDR3 size: 13 residues. V was clipped by 1 base and J by 7 bases, with 5 bases between them. For the CDR3, the DNA is TGTGCCAGCAGTTTATATGAGAATTCACCCCTCCACTTT. Amino acids: CASSLYENSPLHF.

This chain links TRBV12-3 or TRBV12-4 with TRBJ1-4; no clear D gene. V lost 4 bases and J 10 bases, leaving 13 bases between the germline ends. The CDR3 runs 13 residues. In nucleotides, the CDR3 is TGTGCCAGCAGTTCCAGGCCGGGAGTAAAACTGTTTTTT. It yields the protein CASSSRPGVKLFF.

A single count supports this clone. The chain joins TRBV30 to TRBJ1-4; weak D call: TRBD1 (5 bases). Germline CDR1 reads GTSNPN; CDR2 reads SVGIG (reference sequence). Trimming took off 6 bases at V and 3 bases at J, with 17 bases between the two ends. This CDR3 comprises 15 residues. CDR3 sequence: CACQSVGEANEKLFF. CDR3 bases: TGTGCCTGTCAGAGCGTAGGGGAGGCTAATGAAAAACTGTTTTTT.

The chain combines TRBV19 with TRBJ2-2, with D unresolved. Looked up from germline, CDR1 is LNHDA and CDR2 is SQIVND (reference sequence). Trimming removed 6 bases from V and 2 bases from J, with 10 bases in between. The CDR3 runs to 14 residues. CDR3 in DNA: TGTGCCAGTAGCGCTACTAAAAACACCGGGGAGCTGTTTTTT. This encodes CASSATKNTGELFF. Full variable domain (outside the CDR3, taken from reference TRBV19 and TRBJ2-2): DGGITQSPKYLFRKEGQNVTLSCEQNLNHDAMYWYRQDPGQGLRLIYYSQIVNDFQKGDIAEGYSVSREKKESFPLTVTSAQKNPTAFYLCASSATKNTGELFFGEGSRLTVL.

This clone was seen only a few times. This chain joins TRBV29-1 and TRBJ1-4; D remains ambiguous. The V gene lost 4 bases and the J gene lost 6 bases, with 9 bases spanning the gap. Germline-derived CDR1 and CDR2 are SQVTM and ANQGSEA. This CDR3 has 12 amino acids. The CDR3 DNA reads as TGCAGCGTTGTCGGGTTGGATGAAAAACTGTTTTTT. It specifies CSVVGLDEKLFF.

The chain employs TRBV24-1 and TRBJ1-2; D possibly corresponds to TRBD1 (6 bases). The ends were cut back, 2 bases at V and 3 bases at J, with 15 bases in the middle. The CDR3 has 16 amino acids. From germline, CDR1 is KGHDR and CDR2 SFDVKD. CDR3 region: CATSDSQGRADYGYTF. The CDR3 bases are TGTGCCACCAGTGATTCACAGGGACGCGCTGACTATGGCTACACCTTC.

The chain combines TRBV2 with TRBJ2-3; 9 bases agree with TRBD2. The germline CDR1 and CDR2 sequences are SNHLY and FYNNEI. The CDR3 totals 14 residues. The trim removed 8 bases at V and 2 bases at J, leaving 5 bases unmatched. This CDR3 is CASGREGLTDTQYF. The CDR3 region has the DNA TGTGCCAGCGGGCGGGAGGGCCTCACAGATACGCAGTATTTT.

The V call is TRBV27, the J call TRBJ2-5; no definite D call. V lost 5 bases to trimming and J lost 2 bases, with 15 bases between them. The CDR3 sequence is 15 residues long. Germline values: CDR1 MNHEY, CDR2 SMNVEV (reference sequence). DNA for the CDR3: TGTGCCAGCAGTCCCATCTATAACTCACAAGAGACCCAGTACTTC. Translated: CASSPIYNSQETQYF.

This chain connects TRBV7-2 to TRBJ1-2, with D perhaps TRBD1 (5 bases). The ends were cut back, 2 bases at V and 8 bases at J, with 12 bases in the middle. In germline, CDR1 is SGHTA, CDR2 FQGNSA. The CDR3 covers 13 residues. In nucleotides, the CDR3 is TGTGCCAGCAGCTTAAATCAAGGGGTAGGCTACACCTTC. Translation: CASSLNQGVGYTF. Filled out from reference TRBV7-2 and TRBJ1-2, the complete variable domain reads GAGVSQSPSNKVTEKGKDVELRCDPISGHTALYWYRQSLGQGLEFLIYFQGNSAPDKSGLPSDRFSAERTGGSVSTLTIQRTQQEDSAVYLCASSLNQGVGYTFGSGTRLTVV.

The V and J genes are TRBV6-5 and TRBJ1-5; possible D gene TRBD1, 6 bases. With 7 bases removed from V and 3 bases from J, the gap between germline ends came to 16 bases. The CDR3 has 15 residues. Germline V lookup: CDR1 MNHEY, CDR2 SVGAGI. CDR3 in DNA: TGTGCCAGCAACCCAAGGGGGGGAAACAATCAGCCCCAGCATTTT. Protein sequence: CASNPRGGNNQPQHF.

The chain employs TRBV7-2 and TRBJ2-1; D perhaps matches TRBD1 (5 bases). Trimming took off 1 base at V and 4 bases at J, with 11 bases between the two ends. Germline lookup yields CDR1 SGHTA and CDR2 FQGNSA. The CDR3 loop spans 15 amino acids. The CDR3 sequence: CASSLGDSMYNEQFF. CDR3 coding DNA: TGTGCCAGCAGCTTAGGTGACAGTATGTACAATGAGCAGTTCTTC. The variable domain in full, completed from reference TRBV7-2 and TRBJ2-1, reads GAGVSQSPSNKVTEKGKDVELRCDPISGHTALYWYRQSLGQGLEFLIYFQGNSAPDKSGLPSDRFSAERTGGSVSTLTIQRTQQEDSAVYLCASSLGDSMYNEQFFGPGTRLTVL.

The gene calls are TRBV14 and TRBJ1-4; D gene uncertain. The V end lost 5 bases, the J end lost 7 bases, and 8 bases lay between the germline ends. CDR1 and CDR2 (germline): SGHDN, FVKESK. This CDR3 comprises 12 residues. CDR3 loop: CASSFSGEKLFF. CDR3 DNA: TGTGCCAGCAGCTTTTCGGGTGAAAAACTGTTTTTT.

The chain has TRBV2 and TRBJ2-7; a weak D match, TRBD2 (5 bases). V lost 6 bases and J 8 bases, leaving 8 bases between the germline ends. CDR1 is SNHLY, CDR2 FYNNEI, per germline. This CDR3 has 10 residues. The CDR3 protein is CASRDSKQYF. CDR3 coding DNA: TGTGCCAGCAGGGACTCCAAGCAGTACTTC.

The chain employs TRBV5-1 and TRBJ2-3, with 10 positions matching TRBD2. Germline V CDR1 and CDR2: SGHRS, YFSETQ. This CDR3 comprises 15 residues. V lost 0 bases to trimming and J lost 4 bases; unmatched junction nucleotides: 2. CDR3 amino acids: CASSLVTSGADTQYF. The DNA of the CDR3 is TGCGCCAGCAGCTTGGTCACTAGCGGGGCAGATACGCAGTATTTT.

V gene TRBV19 combines with J gene TRBJ2-5; 15 bases match TRBD2. The V gene end was trimmed by 6 bases and the J gene end by 1 base; junction bases not matched to a gene: 6. Germline lookup yields CDR1 LNHDA and CDR2 SQIVND (reference sequence). The CDR3 has 17 amino acids. CDR3: CASSPPGLAGGQETQYF. DNA of the CDR3: TGTGCCAGTAGCCCTCCGGGACTAGCGGGGGGCCAAGAGACCCAGTACTTC.

This chain uses TRBV3-1 (or the pseudogene TRBV3-2) with TRBJ1-1; D is unresolved. The CDR3 has 14 amino acids. The germline V gene encodes CDR1 LGHDT and CDR2 YNNKEL (reference sequence). V was trimmed by 1 base and J by 1 base, leaving 7 bases between them. For the CDR3, the DNA is TGTGCCAGCAGCCAAGCCGCGGGGAACACTGAAGCTTTCTTT. Protein sequence: CASSQAAGNTEAFF.

The V gene is TRBV27, the J gene TRBJ1-5; TRBD1 matches at 7 bases. Germline CDR1 reads MNHEY; CDR2 reads SMNVEV (reference sequence). Unmatched junction bases numbered 11, after V lost 9 bases and J lost 6 bases. The CDR3 sequence is 14 residues long. CDR3 residues: CASREGGLGQPQHF. The CDR3 nucleotides are TGTGCCAGTAGAGAAGGGGGCTTAGGTCAGCCCCAGCATTTT.

This clone was seen just once. This chain uses TRBV13 with TRBJ2-2; TRBD2 aligns across 7 bases. The CDR3 length is 18 residues. J gave up 8 bases and V 3 bases, and 18 bases lay outside the gene matches. Germline V gives CDR1 PRHDT, CDR2 FYEKMQ (reference sequence). CDR3 in amino acids: CASSFAPWTGGSAGELFF. The CDR3 DNA follows: TGTGCCAGCAGCTTCGCGCCCTGGACGGGAGGAAGCGCTGGGGAGCTGTTTTTT. The full variable domain, in which reference TRBV13 and TRBJ2-2 provide the parts outside the CDR3, is AAGVIQSPRHLIKEKRETATLKCYPIPRHDTVYWYQQGPGQDPQFLISFYEKMQSDKGSIPDRFSAQQFSDYHSELNMSSLELGDSALYFCASSFAPWTGGSAGELFFGEGSRLTVL.

The chain combines TRBV3-1 (or the pseudogene TRBV3-2) with TRBJ1-2, with TRBD1 identical over 8 bases. Trimming cost V 3 bases and J 8 bases; bases outside gene matches: 8. The CDR3 runs 14 residues. CDR1 and CDR2 from the germline V gene are LGHDT and YNNKEL (reference sequence). CDR3 sequence: CASSQGTGEYGYTF. CDR3 in DNA: TGTGCCAGCAGCCAGGGGACAGGAGAGTACGGCTACACCTTC.

This clone has more than one count but fewer than ten. This chain uses TRBV4-2 with TRBJ2-1; TRBD1 matches 9 bases. Trimming took 2 bases from V and 9 from J; bases not matched to a gene: 8. CDR1 is LGHNA and CDR2 is YNFKEQ in the germline V gene. The CDR3 extends over 15 amino acids. DNA for the CDR3: TGTGCCAGCAGCCAAACGGGACAGGGAGGCGGTGAGCAGTTCTTC. Encoded protein: CASSQTGQGGGEQFF.

The chain employs TRBV5-6 and TRBJ2-7; D is ambiguous. The V and J ends lost 3 bases and 8 bases respectively, with 12 bases between them. There are 12 residues in the CDR3. Germline V gives CDR1 SGHDT, CDR2 YYEEEE. As DNA, the CDR3 is TGTGCCAGCAGCTCAAGAAAGAACAAGCAGTACTTC. Amino acid sequence: CASSSRKNKQYF. The full variable domain, in which reference TRBV5-6 and TRBJ2-7 provide the parts outside the CDR3, is DAGVTQSPTHLIKTRGQQVTLRCSPKSGHDTVSWYQQALGQGPQFIFQYYEEEERQRGNFPDRFSGHQFPNYSSELNVNALLLGDSALYLCASSSRKNKQYFGPGTRLTVT.

Here the CDR3 reads CASSLSGGGTYEQYF. CDR3 DNA sequence: TGTGCCAGCAGTTTAAGTGGGGGGGGAACCTACGAGCAGTACTTC. This sequence joins TRBV28 and TRBJ2-7; 7 bases map to TRBD2. Germline-derived CDR1 and CDR2 are MDHEN and SYDVKM. This CDR3 contains 15 residues. V trimming: 2 bases; J trimming: 2 bases; junction bases outside the gene matches: 6.

The rearrangement joins TRBV24-1 to TRBJ2-2; a possible D gene is TRBD1 (6 bases). The germline gives CDR1 KGHDR, CDR2 SFDVKD. This CDR3 is 15 amino acids long. Trimming removed 9 bases from V and 0 bases from J, with 13 bases in between. The CDR3 nucleotides are TGTGCCACCTCTTTGGGACACACGAACACCGGGGAGCTGTTTTTT. Its translation: CATSLGHTNTGELFF.

The rearrangement uses TRBV18 and TRBJ2-5; 8 nucleotides match TRBD1. The CDR3 has 14 amino acids. Germline V gene data show CDR1 as KGHSH and CDR2 as LQKENI. With V trimmed by 3 bases and J by 4 bases, 4 bases remained unmatched. CDR3 sequence: CASSPIGTGETQYF. Here the CDR3 DNA reads TGTGCCAGCTCACCCATTGGGACAGGAGAGACCCAGTACTTC. The variable domain in full, completed from reference TRBV18 and TRBJ2-5, reads NAGVMQNPRHLVRRRGQEARLRCSPMKGHSHVYWYRQLPEEGLKFMVYLQKENIIDESGMPKERFSAEFPKEGPSILRIQQVVRGDSAAYFCASSPIGTGETQYFGPGTRLLVL.